The clone carrying this TCR beta chain occurred many times. MiXCR, run by TCRdb on the 5' RACE reads, gives a single entry per CDR3 protein. The sample lists 25,000 to 35,000 distinct CDR3 sequences, approximately 5% occurring once. V was pared by 1 base and J by 0 bases, with 8 bases between. This CDR3 comprises 15 residues. The germline V gene encodes CDR1 KGHSH and CDR2 LQKENI. The data originate from a study of early T cells in non-severe SARS-CoV-2 infection. The TCR sequence derives from an adult who was a healthcare worker with PCR-confirmed SARS-CoV-2 infection or an uninfected control (not recorded which). Sequencing used whole blood. The chain employs TRBV18 and TRBJ2-3, with no clear D. DNA for the CDR3: TGTGCCAGCTCACCACAGGGCCTAAGCACAGATACGCAGTATTTT. This gives the protein CASSPQGLSTDTQYF.